The 25 T cell receptor beta chains given below trace back to one sample, sequenced in a study of blood T cell repertoires in COVID-19. TCRdb's table, derived via immunoSEQ multiplex PCR, lists solely in-frame clones and lacks some. The top ten hold approximately 1.5% of the sample, which has hundreds of thousands of clones, over 70% seen once. Material: peripheral blood. Every receptor here comes from a woman between 35 and 50 years old who had recovered from COVID-19.

The chain's CDR3 is CASRGLAGSTYEQYF. The DNA of the CDR3 is TGCGCCAGCAGGGGCCTAGCGGGGAGTACCTACGAGCAGTACTTC. The chain carries TRBV5-1 and TRBJ2-7; 9 nucleotides line up with TRBD2. V lost 5 bases and J lost 2; bases outside the gene matches: 8. This CDR3 has 15 residues. Germline lookup yields CDR1 SGHRS and CDR2 YFSETQ.

The sample holds a few counts of this clone. The chain recombines TRBV3-1 (or the pseudogene TRBV3-2) with TRBJ1-3; D unclear. V gave up 4 bases and J gave up 10 bases, with 8 bases separating them. This CDR3 has 11 residues. The germline V gene encodes CDR1 LGHDT and CDR2 YNNKEL (reference sequence). Written as DNA, the CDR3 is TGTGCCAGCAGCCCCGGAGGAACCATATATTTT. Translated: CASSPGGTIYF.

The chain couples TRBV7-8 to TRBJ1-4; D gene unclear. From germline, CDR1 is SGHVS and CDR2 FQNEAQ. The CDR3 consists of 13 residues. V lost 11 bases and J 5 bases, leaving 15 bases between the germline ends. The CDR3 protein is CASTRGQNEKLFF. The CDR3, as DNA: TGTGCCTCCACGAGAGGCCAGAATGAAAAACTGTTTTTT.

V usage is TRBV7-9 and J usage is TRBJ1-3; maybe TRBD1 (6 bases). The CDR3 length is 15 residues. In germline, CDR1 is SEHNR, CDR2 FQNEAQ (reference sequence). The V and J ends lost 5 bases and 2 bases respectively, with 13 bases between them. CDR3 residues: CASSPRGGAGNTIYF. The CDR3 nucleotides read TGTGCCAGCAGCCCGAGGGGGGGGGCTGGAAACACCATATATTTT.

The chain couples TRBV6-6 to TRBJ2-7, with D unresolved. Trimming removed 4 bases from V and 2 bases from J, with 12 bases in between. CDR3 length: 14 amino acids. CDR1 is MNHNY and CDR2 is SVGAGI in the germline V gene (reference sequence). CDR3 sequence: CASSLPSWPYEQYF. In nucleotides, the CDR3 is TGTGCCAGCAGTTTGCCGTCTTGGCCCTACGAGCAGTACTTC.

Only a few counts were recorded for this clone. This chain uses TRBV5-5 with TRBJ2-2; D call uncertain. V lost 3 bases, J lost 4 bases, and 13 bases lay in between. The CDR3 spans 15 residues. Per the germline V gene, CDR1 is SGHKS and CDR2 is YYEKEE (reference sequence). The CDR3 region is CASSSSQRPTGELFF. In DNA, the CDR3 is TGTGCCAGCAGCTCCTCCCAGAGGCCCACCGGGGAGCTGTTTTTT.

The chain employs TRBV5-6 and TRBJ1-1, with TRBD1 as a possible D gene (5 bases). The CDR3 spans 16 residues. Per germline, CDR1 SGHDT and CDR2 YYEEEE. Trimming cost V 4 bases and J 0 bases, with 16 bases left between them. CDR3 nucleotides: TGTGCCAGCAGCCCGGGGGTCGGCAGGCTGAACACTGAAGCTTTCTTT. This sequence encodes CASSPGVGRLNTEAFF.

The CDR3, as DNA: TGCGCCAGCAGCCCACGACAGGCTAGCAATCAGCCCCAGCATTTT. It translates to CASSPRQASNQPQHF. The genes are TRBV4-1 and TRBJ1-5, with D perhaps matching TRBD1 (6 bases). V was clipped by 4 bases and J by 0 bases, with 10 bases between them. This CDR3 comprises 15 residues. Germline V gene sequence: CDR1 MGHRA, CDR2 YSYEKL.

The chain employs TRBV12-3 or TRBV12-4 and TRBJ1-1, with TRBD1 matching 8 bases. The V segment lost 6 bases and the J segment 11 bases; nucleotides outside the gene matches: 5. The CDR3 length is 11 residues. Written as DNA, the CDR3 is TGTGCCAGCAGGCTGGGGGACAGGGCTTTCTTT. The encoded protein is CASRLGDRAFF.

The chain joins TRBV13 to TRBJ1-2; D possibly corresponds to TRBD1 (6 bases). Germline V gene data show CDR1 as PRHDT and CDR2 as FYEKMQ (reference sequence). Trimming took 5 bases from V and 5 from J, leaving 12 bases between them. The CDR3 consists of 13 residues. The chain's CDR3 is CASSPGRGYGYTF. DNA of the CDR3: TGTGCCAGCAGCCCAGGAAGGGGGTATGGCTACACCTTC.

The chain is built from TRBV7-9 and TRBJ1-2; TRBD1 matches at 7 bases. There are 15 residues in the CDR3. V trimming: 1 base; J trimming: 3 bases; junction bases outside the gene matches: 5. The germline gives CDR1 SEHNR, CDR2 FQNEAQ (reference sequence). The CDR3 reads CASSLEQGNYYGYTF. CDR3 bases: TGTGCCAGCAGCTTAGAACAGGGGAATTACTATGGCTACACCTTC.

The chain links TRBV9 to TRBJ1-2; 9 bases map to TRBD1. J gave up 7 bases and V 5 bases, and 6 bases lay outside the gene matches. The CDR3 is made up of 13 amino acids. The germline CDR1 and CDR2 sequences are SGDLS and YYNGEE. The CDR3 sequence is CASSERTGAGYTF. The CDR3, as DNA: TGTGCCAGCAGTGAAAGGACAGGGGCTGGCTACACCTTC.

The V gene is TRBV19, the J gene TRBJ2-2; 11 bases are shared with TRBD1. The V gene end was trimmed by 5 bases and the J gene end by 3 bases; junction bases not matched to a gene: 11. The V gene's germline CDR1 is LNHDA and CDR2 SQIVND (reference sequence). The CDR3 is made up of 18 amino acids. The CDR3 sequence is CASSPRDRGGTDTGELFF. CDR3 DNA: TGTGCCAGTAGTCCCCGGGACAGGGGGGGGACGGACACCGGGGAGCTGTTTTTT. The variable domain in full, with the rest retrieved from reference TRBV19 and TRBJ2-2, is DGGITQSPKYLFRKEGQNVTLSCEQNLNHDAMYWYRQDPGQGLRLIYYSQIVNDFQKGDIAEGYSVSREKKESFPLTVTSAQKNPTAFYLCASSPRDRGGTDTGELFFGEGSRLTVL.

Concerning this clone: The sample carries other DNA sequences with the same CDR3. The genes are TRBV27 and TRBJ1-2; 7 nucleotides match TRBD1. The CDR3 covers 13 residues. CDR1 MNHEY and CDR2 SMNVEV come from the germline V gene (reference sequence). Unmatched junction bases numbered 1, after V lost 2 bases and J lost 4 bases. The CDR3 is CASSLQGGYGYTF. The DNA of the CDR3 is TGTGCCAGCAGTTTACAGGGGGGCTATGGCTACACCTTC.

The chain employs TRBV5-8 and TRBJ1-1; the match to TRBD1 covers 8 bases. J was trimmed by 0 bases and V by 5 bases; bases with no gene match: 9. The CDR3 consists of 16 residues. Germline loops: CDR1 SGHTS, CDR2 YDEGEE. The CDR3 is CASRVWTGSMNTEAFF. CDR3 in DNA: TGTGCCAGCAGGGTTTGGACAGGGAGTATGAACACTGAAGCTTTCTTT.

This chain connects TRBV6-5 to TRBJ2-5, with TRBD2 identical over 8 bases. This CDR3 region has 16 residues. Per the germline V gene, CDR1 is MNHEY and CDR2 is SVGAGI. The V segment lost 0 bases and the J segment 5 bases; nucleotides outside the gene matches: 8. The CDR3: CASSYSSTSVGETQYF. CDR3 nucleotide sequence: TGTGCCAGCAGTTACTCGTCGACTAGCGTAGGCGAGACCCAGTACTTC.

The CDR3 DNA is TGTGCCAGCAGTACTTTGGGACAGTCCTACGAGCAGTACTTC. Its translation is CASSTLGQSYEQYF. The chain links TRBV6-5 to TRBJ2-7; 7 bases agree with TRBD1. CDR3 size: 14 residues. Unmatched junction bases numbered 5, after V lost 5 bases and J lost 1 base. Germline V lookup: CDR1 MNHEY, CDR2 SVGAGI.

This clone has only a few counts. The V and J genes are TRBV11-2 and TRBJ1-2; 7 bases match TRBD1. The ends lost 2 bases at V and 5 bases at J; junction bases unmatched: 8. The CDR3 is 15 residues long. Per the germline V gene, CDR1 is SGHAT and CDR2 is FQNNGV. CDR3: CASSLSRDSTYGYTF. The CDR3 region has the DNA TGTGCCAGCAGCTTATCTCGGGACAGTACGTATGGCTACACCTTC.

A single count supports this clone. The chain couples TRBV2 to TRBJ1-2, with D possibly being TRBD1 (5 bases). Looked up from germline, CDR1 is SNHLY and CDR2 is FYNNEI. V lost 3 bases and J 5 bases, leaving 13 bases between the germline ends. The CDR3 spans 14 residues. CDR3 nucleotides: TGTGCCAGCAGTGATCAGGGTGGCCTTTATGGCTACACCTTC. Amino acids: CASSDQGGLYGYTF.

This rearrangement joins TRBV5-1 to TRBJ2-2, with D perhaps TRBD2 (5 bases). CDR3 length: 13 residues. The V gene's germline CDR1 is SGHRS and CDR2 YFSETQ. The ends were cut back, 6 bases at V and 4 bases at J, with 10 bases in the middle. The CDR3 nucleotides read TGCGCCAGCACGAGGGAGAGCACCGGGGAGCTGTTTTTT. Its translation is CASTRESTGELFF.

This clone was recorded once. The rearrangement links TRBV30 to TRBJ2-3; 7 nucleotides align to TRBD1. CDR3 length: 13 residues. CDR1 is GTSNPN, CDR2 SVGIG, per germline (reference sequence). The CDR3 DNA reads TGTGCATTACAGGGGCAGGGGGCAGATACGCAGTATTTT. It codes for CALQGQGADTQYF.

The V call is TRBV6-6, the J call TRBJ2-7; D is ambiguous. Trimming left V 0 bases short and J 0 bases short, with 6 bases between. Germline-derived CDR1 and CDR2 are MNHNY and SVGAGI (reference sequence). The CDR3 spans 14 residues. Here the CDR3 reads CASSYSHNSYEQYF. The CDR3 nucleotides are TGTGCCAGCAGTTACTCACACAACTCCTACGAGCAGTACTTC.

The chain has TRBV6-2 or TRBV6-3 and TRBJ1-5; 7 nucleotides match TRBD1. J was trimmed by 7 bases and V by 4 bases; bases with no gene match: 7. This CDR3 is built from 14 residues. Germline values: CDR1 MNHEY, CDR2 SVGEGT. The CDR3 bases are TGTGCCAGCAGTTTCGGAGGGGGCCGGCAGCCCCAGCATTTT. Amino acid sequence: CASSFGGGRQPQHF.

The genes are TRBV27 and TRBJ1-1; D possibly corresponds to TRBD1 (6 bases). The CDR3 is made up of 14 amino acids. Germline CDR1 is MNHEY and CDR2 is SMNVEV (reference sequence). V lost 5 bases and J lost 5, with 15 bases in between. The CDR3 region has the DNA TGTGCCAGCAGTATCTCCGGGACACGGACTGAAGCTTTCTTT. Its protein is CASSISGTRTEAFF.

The genes are TRBV30 and TRBJ1-1; maybe TRBD1 (5 bases). The CDR3 covers 14 residues. V lost 0 bases and J 11 bases, leaving 19 bases between the germline ends. CDR1 is GTSNPN and CDR2 is SVGIG in the germline V gene (reference sequence). The chain's CDR3 is CAWSVKGKDWGAFF. The CDR3, as DNA: TGTGCCTGGAGTGTAAAGGGAAAGGATTGGGGCGCTTTCTTT.